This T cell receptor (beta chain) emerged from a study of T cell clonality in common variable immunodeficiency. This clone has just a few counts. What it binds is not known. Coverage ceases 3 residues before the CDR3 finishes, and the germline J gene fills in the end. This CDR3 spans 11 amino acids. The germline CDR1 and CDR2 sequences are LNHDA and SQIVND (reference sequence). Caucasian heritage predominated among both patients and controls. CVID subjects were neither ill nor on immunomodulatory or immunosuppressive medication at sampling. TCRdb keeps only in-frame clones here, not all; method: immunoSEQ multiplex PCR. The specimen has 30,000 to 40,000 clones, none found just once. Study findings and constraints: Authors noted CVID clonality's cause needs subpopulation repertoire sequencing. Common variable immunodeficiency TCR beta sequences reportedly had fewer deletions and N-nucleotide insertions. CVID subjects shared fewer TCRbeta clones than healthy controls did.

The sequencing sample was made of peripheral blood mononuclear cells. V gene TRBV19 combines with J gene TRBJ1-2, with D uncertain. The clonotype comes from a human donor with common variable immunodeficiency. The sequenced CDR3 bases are TGTGCCAGTAGGGGCGGGGAAGGC. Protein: CASRGGEG. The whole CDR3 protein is CASRGGEGYTF.